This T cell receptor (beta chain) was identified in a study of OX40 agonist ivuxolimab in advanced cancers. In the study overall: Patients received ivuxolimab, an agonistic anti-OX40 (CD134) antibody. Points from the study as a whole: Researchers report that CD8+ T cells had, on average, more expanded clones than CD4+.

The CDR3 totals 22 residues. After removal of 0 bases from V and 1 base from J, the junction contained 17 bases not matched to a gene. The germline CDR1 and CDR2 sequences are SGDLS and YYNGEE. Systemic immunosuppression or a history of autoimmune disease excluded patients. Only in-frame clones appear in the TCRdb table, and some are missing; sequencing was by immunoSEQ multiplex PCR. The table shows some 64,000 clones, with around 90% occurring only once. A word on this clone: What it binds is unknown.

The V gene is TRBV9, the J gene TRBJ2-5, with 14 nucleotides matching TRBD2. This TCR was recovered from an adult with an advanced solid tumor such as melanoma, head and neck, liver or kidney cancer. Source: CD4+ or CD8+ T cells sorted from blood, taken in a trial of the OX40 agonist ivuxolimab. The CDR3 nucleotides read TGTGCCAGCAGCGTAGTAATCCTCCTCGGGACTAGCGGGAGAGCTGGCCAAGAGACCCAGTACTTC. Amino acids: CASSVVILLGTSGRAGQETQYF.